This is a list of T cell receptor beta chains from one sample in a study of shared clonotypes between healthy human individuals. Some clones are missing from TCRdb's copy, which holds only in-frame ones; the method was immunoSEQ multiplex PCR. There are over 1.5 million clones in the sample; 95% to 99% occur only once, and 0.4% to 0.55% lies in the top ten. The material sequenced was naive CD4+ T cells sorted from blood. The receptors shown here come from a man aged 25-45 years in good health. CDR3s include the opening cysteine and the closing phenylalanine or tryptophan. A D gene is named only where the DNA matches it firmly. The size field is filled for only some rows; it gives once, few, many or a size class.

J gene	clone size	V gene	D gene	CDR3 protein	CDR3 DNA
TRBJ1-4	.	TRBV6-5	.	CASSGTARNEKLFF	TGTGCCAGCAGTGGGACCGCTCGTAATGAAAAACTGTTTTTT
TRBJ2-1	.	TRBV28	.	CASSPHSLSYNEQFF	TGTGCCAGCAGCCCTCACAGCCTCTCCTACAATGAGCAGTTCTTC
TRBJ2-1	.	TRBV13	TRBD1	CASSLGLRGRLAKDNEQFF	TGTGCCAGCAGCTTAGGCCTTAGGGGGCGGCTAGCAAAAGACAATGAGCAGTTCTTC
TRBJ2-7	.	TRBV5-5	TRBD2	CASRSGTSPYEQYF	TGTGCCAGCAGGTCCGGGACTAGTCCTTACGAGCAGTACTTC
TRBJ2-2	.	TRBV7-8	TRBD1	CASSLVGQADPGELFF	TGTGCCAGCAGCCTCGTAGGACAGGCCGACCCCGGGGAGCTGTTTTTT
TRBJ2-2	.	TRBV7-6	.	CASSLGRGFTGELFF	TGTGCCAGCAGCTTAGGCAGGGGATTCACCGGGGAGCTGTTTTTT
TRBJ2-7	once	TRBV11-2	.	CASSLFHEQYF	TGTGCCAGCAGCTTATTCCACGAGCAGTACTTC
TRBJ2-7	.	TRBV2	.	CASSKTPARSHEQYF	TGTGCCAGCAGTAAGACCCCGGCGCGCTCCCACGAGCAGTACTTC
TRBJ1-1	.	TRBV15	.	CATSRGKRQGMNTEAFF	TGTGCCACCAGCAGGGGAAAGAGGCAGGGAATGAACACTGAAGCTTTCTTT
TRBJ1-3	.	TRBV7-9	TRBD1	CASSWGTDRGFGNTIYF	TGTGCCAGCAGCTGGGGCACCGACAGGGGGTTCGGAAACACCATATATTTT
TRBJ2-3	.	TRBV2	.	CASSSGTAEDTQYF	TGTGCCAGCAGTTCAGGGACTGCAGAAGATACGCAGTATTTT
TRBJ2-7	.	TRBV2	TRBD1	CASSEVRDSYEQYF	TGTGCCAGCAGTGAAGTCAGGGACAGCTACGAGCAGTACTTC
TRBJ2-5	.	TRBV27	TRBD2	CASSYTGGETQYF	TGTGCCAGCAGTTACACGGGGGGAGAGACCCAGTACTTC
TRBJ2-5	.	TRBV19	.	CASSKWQETQYF	TGTGCCAGTAGTAAGTGGCAAGAGACCCAGTACTTC
TRBJ2-2	.	TRBV9	TRBD2	CASSVSPLPVGTSGTNTGELFF	TGTGCCAGCAGCGTAAGTCCCCTCCCCGTGGGGACTAGCGGTACGAACACCGGGGAGCTGTTTTTT
TRBJ1-5	.	TRBV28	.	CASNDPQGLSQPQHF	TGTGCCAGCAATGACCCGCAGGGATTATCTCAGCCCCAGCATTTT
TRBJ1-2	.	TRBV5-1	TRBD1	CASSHQQGADGYTF	TGCGCCAGCAGCCATCAACAGGGGGCTGATGGCTACACCTTC
TRBJ2-3	.	TRBV5-1	.	CASSLGAGTDTQYF	TGCGCCAGCAGCCTTGGGGCGGGAACAGATACGCAGTATTTT
TRBJ2-7	.	TRBV6-1	TRBD1	CASSERWQGVGFGYEQYF	TGTGCCAGCAGTGAACGGTGGCAGGGGGTAGGCTTCGGCTACGAGCAGTACTTC
TRBJ2-3	once	TRBV7-9	.	CASSLLGGLSSDTQYF	TGTGCCAGCAGCCTACTAGGAGGTTTGAGCTCAGATACGCAGTATTTT
TRBJ2-7	.	TRBV29-1	.	CSAITTRVYEQYF	TGCAGCGCCATAACTACTAGAGTCTACGAGCAGTACTTC
TRBJ2-2	.	TRBV9	TRBD2	CASSPRGGGSVTGELFF	TGTGCCAGCAGCCCCCGGGGAGGCGGGAGTGTCACCGGGGAGCTGTTTTTT
TRBJ1-5	once	TRBV5-6	.	CASSLNRGGQPQHF	TGTGCCAGCAGCTTGAATAGGGGAGGACAGCCCCAGCATTTT
TRBJ2-1	.	TRBV7-6	TRBD1	CASSLGTAGGDEQFF	TGTGCCAGCAGCTTGGGGACCGCAGGGGGTGATGAGCAGTTCTTC
TRBJ2-7	.	TRBV4-1	.	CASSHPGGTVSYEQYF	TGCGCCAGCAGCCACCCCGGAGGGACGGTGTCCTACGAGCAGTACTTC
TRBJ2-1	.	TRBV5-1	.	CASSLAGRADNNEQFF	TGCGCCAGCAGCTTGGCTGGGCGGGCAGACAACAATGAGCAGTTCTTC
TRBJ2-1	.	TRBV5-4	TRBD1	CASSQRKQGAFTFYNEQFF	TGTGCCAGCAGCCAAAGAAAACAGGGGGCCTTCACCTTTTACAATGAGCAGTTCTTC
TRBJ2-5	.	TRBV7-2	TRBD1	CASSLRQGETQYF	TGTGCCAGCAGCTTACGACAGGGAGAGACCCAGTACTTC
TRBJ1-1	.	TRBV5-6	.	CASSLVGGPRTEAFF	TGTGCCAGCAGCTTGGTCGGGGGGCCTCGGACTGAAGCTTTCTTT
TRBJ2-1	.	TRBV7-2	.	CASIAPPSLSYNEQFF	TGTGCCAGCATCGCACCGCCCAGCCTCTCCTACAATGAGCAGTTCTTC
TRBJ1-2	.	TRBV29-1	.	CSVVLAPNYGYTF	TGCAGCGTTGTACTTGCGCCTAACTATGGCTACACCTTC
TRBJ2-1	once	TRBV11-2	TRBD2	CASSPRGGSSSYNEQFF	TGTGCCAGCAGCCCTCGGGGCGGGAGTAGCTCCTACAATGAGCAGTTCTTC
TRBJ2-1	.	TRBV5-1	TRBD2	CASSLGSGSPSSYNEQFF	TGCGCCAGCAGCTTAGGTAGCGGGAGTCCAAGCTCCTACAATGAGCAGTTCTTC
TRBJ2-7	.	TRBV11-2	.	CASSLPSLDEQYF	TGTGCCAGCAGCTTACCTTCTCTGGACGAGCAGTACTTC
TRBJ1-1	.	TRBV18	TRBD1	CASSLGQDTEAFF	TGTGCCAGCTCACTCGGACAGGACACTGAAGCTTTCTTT
TRBJ2-3	.	TRBV7-9	TRBD2	CASSLMSSGPRRGTDTQYF	TGTGCCAGCAGCTTAATGTCTAGCGGTCCCCGGAGGGGCACAGATACGCAGTATTTT
TRBJ1-5	.	TRBV28	.	CASRPSTDSNQPQHF	TGTGCCAGCAGGCCTAGCACGGATAGCAATCAGCCCCAGCATTTT
TRBJ2-1	.	TRBV15	.	CATSLERAHEQFF	TGTGCCACCAGCCTCGAGCGGGCTCATGAGCAGTTCTTC
TRBJ1-2	.	TRBV5-1	.	CASSLITDRTPTF	TGCGCCAGCAGCTTGATTACTGACCGCACTCCTACCTTC
TRBJ1-5	.	TRBV6-5	TRBD1	CASRRTGQQPQHF	TGTGCCAGCAGACGGACAGGGCAGCAGCCCCAGCATTTT